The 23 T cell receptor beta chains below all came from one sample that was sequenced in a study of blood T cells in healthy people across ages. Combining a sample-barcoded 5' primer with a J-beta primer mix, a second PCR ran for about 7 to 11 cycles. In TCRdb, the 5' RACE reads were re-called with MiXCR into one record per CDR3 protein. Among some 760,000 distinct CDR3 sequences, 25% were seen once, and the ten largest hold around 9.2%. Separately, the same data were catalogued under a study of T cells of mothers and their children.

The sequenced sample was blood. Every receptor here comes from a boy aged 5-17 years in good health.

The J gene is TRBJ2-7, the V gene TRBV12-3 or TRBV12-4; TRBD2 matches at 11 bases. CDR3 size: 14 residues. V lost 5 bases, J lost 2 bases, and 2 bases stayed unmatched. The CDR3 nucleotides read TGTGCCAGCAGTCGTAGCGGGGGGGCCTACGAGCAGTACTTC. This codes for CASSRSGGAYEQYF.

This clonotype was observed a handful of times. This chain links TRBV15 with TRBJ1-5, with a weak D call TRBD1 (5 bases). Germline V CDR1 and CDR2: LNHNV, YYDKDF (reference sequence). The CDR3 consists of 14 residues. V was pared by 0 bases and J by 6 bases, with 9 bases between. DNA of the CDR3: TGTGCCACCAGCAGAGATAAAGGGGTTCAGCCCCAGCATTTT. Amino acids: CATSRDKGVQPQHF.

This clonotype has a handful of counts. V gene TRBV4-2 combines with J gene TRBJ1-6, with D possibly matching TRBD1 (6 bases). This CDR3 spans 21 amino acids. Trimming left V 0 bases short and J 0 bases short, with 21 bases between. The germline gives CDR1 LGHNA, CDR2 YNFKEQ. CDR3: CASSQDRLGGGLSSYNSPLHF. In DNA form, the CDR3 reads TGTGCCAGCAGCCAAGATCGCCTCGGGGGCGGACTAAGCTCCTATAATTCACCCCTCCACTTT.

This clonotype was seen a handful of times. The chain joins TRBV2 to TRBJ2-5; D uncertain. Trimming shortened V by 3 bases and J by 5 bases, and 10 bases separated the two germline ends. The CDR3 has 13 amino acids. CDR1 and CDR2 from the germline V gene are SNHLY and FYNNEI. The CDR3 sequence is CASSDVLRETQYF. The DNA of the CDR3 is TGTGCCAGCAGTGATGTGTTACGGGAGACCCAGTACTTC.

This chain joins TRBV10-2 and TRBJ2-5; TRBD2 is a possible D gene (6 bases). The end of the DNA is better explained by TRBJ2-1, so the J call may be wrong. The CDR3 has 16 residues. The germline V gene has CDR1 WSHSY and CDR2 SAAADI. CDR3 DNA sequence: TGCGCCAGCAGTGAGTCGGCGGGGCTCGGCAACAATGAGCAGTTCTTC. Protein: CASSESAGLGNNEQFF.

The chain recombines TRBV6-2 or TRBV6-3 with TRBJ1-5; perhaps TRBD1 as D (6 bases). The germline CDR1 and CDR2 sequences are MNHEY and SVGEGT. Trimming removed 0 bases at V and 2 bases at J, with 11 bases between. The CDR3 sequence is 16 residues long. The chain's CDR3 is CASSYSGGLGNQPQHF. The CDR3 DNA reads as TGTGCCAGCAGTTACTCAGGGGGTCTCGGCAATCAGCCCCAGCATTTT.

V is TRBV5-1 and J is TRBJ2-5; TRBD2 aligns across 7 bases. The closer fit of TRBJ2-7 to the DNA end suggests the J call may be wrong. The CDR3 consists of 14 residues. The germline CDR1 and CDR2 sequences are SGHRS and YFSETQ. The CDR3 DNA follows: TGCGCCAGCAGCTTGGCCCCACTAGCGTACGAGCAGTACTTC. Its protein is CASSLAPLAYEQYF.

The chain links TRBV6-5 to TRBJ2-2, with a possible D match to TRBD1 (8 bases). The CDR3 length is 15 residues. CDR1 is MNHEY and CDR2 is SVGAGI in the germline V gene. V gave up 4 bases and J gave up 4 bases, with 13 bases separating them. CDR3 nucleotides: TGTGCCAGCAGTTTAACAGGGGGGGCCACCGGGGAGCTGTTTTTT. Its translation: CASSLTGGATGELFF.

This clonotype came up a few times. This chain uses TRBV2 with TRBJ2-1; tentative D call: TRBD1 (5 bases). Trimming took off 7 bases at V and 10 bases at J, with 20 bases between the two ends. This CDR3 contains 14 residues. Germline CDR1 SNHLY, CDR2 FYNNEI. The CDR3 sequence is CASTTSGHSEEQFF. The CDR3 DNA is TGTGCCAGCACAACATCCGGACATTCGGAGGAGCAGTTCTTC.

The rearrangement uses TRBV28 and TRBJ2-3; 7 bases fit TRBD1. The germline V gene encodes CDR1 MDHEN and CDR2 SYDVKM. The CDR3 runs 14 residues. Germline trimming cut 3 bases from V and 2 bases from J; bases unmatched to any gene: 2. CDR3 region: CASSFGQDTDTQYF. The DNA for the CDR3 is TGTGCCAGCAGTTTTGGACAGGACACAGATACGCAGTATTTT.

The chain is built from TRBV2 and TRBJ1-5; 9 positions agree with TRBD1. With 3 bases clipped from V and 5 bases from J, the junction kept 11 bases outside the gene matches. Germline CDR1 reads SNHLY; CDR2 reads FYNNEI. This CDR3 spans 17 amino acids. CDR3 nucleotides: TGTGCCAGCAGTGATGATAAGGGACAGGGCGGGTATCAGCCCCAGCATTTT. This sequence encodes CASSDDKGQGGYQPQHF.

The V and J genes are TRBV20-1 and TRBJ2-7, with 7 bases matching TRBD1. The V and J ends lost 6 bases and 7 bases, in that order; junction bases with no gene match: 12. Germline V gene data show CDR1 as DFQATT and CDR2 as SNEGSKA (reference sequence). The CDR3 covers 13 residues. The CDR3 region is CSAGKYRGLEQYF. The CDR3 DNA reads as TGCAGTGCGGGGAAATACAGGGGTCTTGAGCAGTACTTC.

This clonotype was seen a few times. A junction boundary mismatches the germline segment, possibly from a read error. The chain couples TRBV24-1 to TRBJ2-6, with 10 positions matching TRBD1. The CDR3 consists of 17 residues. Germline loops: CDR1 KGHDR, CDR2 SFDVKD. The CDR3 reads CATSEPGTGTGADVLTF. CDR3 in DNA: TGTGCCACCAGTGAGCCAGGCACAGGGACAGGGGCCGACGTCCTGACTTTC.

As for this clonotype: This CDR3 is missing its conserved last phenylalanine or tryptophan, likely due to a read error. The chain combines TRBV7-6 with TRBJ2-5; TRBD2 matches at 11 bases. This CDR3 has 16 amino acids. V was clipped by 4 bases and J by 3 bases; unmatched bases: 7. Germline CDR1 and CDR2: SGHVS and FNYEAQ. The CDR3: CASSSSPGLAEETQYL. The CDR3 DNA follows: TGTGCCAGCAGCTCTAGCCCGGGACTAGCGGAAGAGACCCAGTACCTC.

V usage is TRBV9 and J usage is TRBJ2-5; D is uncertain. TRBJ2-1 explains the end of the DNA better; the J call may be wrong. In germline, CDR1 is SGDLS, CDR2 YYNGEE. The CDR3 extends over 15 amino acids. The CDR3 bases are TGTGCCAGCAGCGTGGGTGACGGTGGATCCAATGAGCAGTTCTTC. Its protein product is CASSVGDGGSNEQFF.

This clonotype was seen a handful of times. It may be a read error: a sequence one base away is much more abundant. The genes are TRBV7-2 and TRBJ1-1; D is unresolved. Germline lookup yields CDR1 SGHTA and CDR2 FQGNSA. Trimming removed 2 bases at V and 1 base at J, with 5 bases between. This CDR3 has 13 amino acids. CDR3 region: CASSLQRNTEAFF. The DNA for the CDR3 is TGTGCCAGCAGCTTACAGAGGAACACTGAAGCTTTCTTT.

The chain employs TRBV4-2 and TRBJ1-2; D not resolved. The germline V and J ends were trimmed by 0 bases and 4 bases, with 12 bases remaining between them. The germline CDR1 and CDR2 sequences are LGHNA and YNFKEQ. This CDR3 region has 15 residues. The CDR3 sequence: CASSQEVLLRYGYTF. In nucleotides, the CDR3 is TGTGCCAGCAGCCAAGAGGTCCTCCTTCGCTATGGCTACACCTTC.

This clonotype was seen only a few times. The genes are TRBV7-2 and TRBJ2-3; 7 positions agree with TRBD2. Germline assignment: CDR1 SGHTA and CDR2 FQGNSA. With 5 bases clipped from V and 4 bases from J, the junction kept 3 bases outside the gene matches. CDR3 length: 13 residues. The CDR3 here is CASSRSGADTQYF. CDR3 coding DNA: TGTGCCAGCAGCCGAAGCGGGGCAGATACGCAGTATTTT. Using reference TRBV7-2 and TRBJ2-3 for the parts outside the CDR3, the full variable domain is GAGVSQSPSNKVTEKGKDVELRCDPISGHTALYWYRQSLGQGLEFLIYFQGNSAPDKSGLPSDRFSAERTGGSVSTLTIQRTQQEDSAVYLCASSRSGADTQYFGPGTRLTVL.

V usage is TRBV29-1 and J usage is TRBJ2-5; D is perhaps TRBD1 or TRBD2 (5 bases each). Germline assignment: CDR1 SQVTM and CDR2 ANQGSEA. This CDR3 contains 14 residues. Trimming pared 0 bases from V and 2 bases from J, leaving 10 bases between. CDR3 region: CSVEDGEGQETQYF. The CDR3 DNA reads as TGCAGCGTTGAAGATGGAGAGGGGCAAGAGACCCAGTACTTC.

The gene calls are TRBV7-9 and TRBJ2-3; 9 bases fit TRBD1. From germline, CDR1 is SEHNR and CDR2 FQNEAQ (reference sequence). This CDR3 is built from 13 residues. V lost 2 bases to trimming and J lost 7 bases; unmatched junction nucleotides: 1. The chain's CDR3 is CASSLTGGHTQYF. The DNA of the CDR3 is TGTGCCAGCAGCTTAACAGGGGGCCATACGCAGTATTTT.

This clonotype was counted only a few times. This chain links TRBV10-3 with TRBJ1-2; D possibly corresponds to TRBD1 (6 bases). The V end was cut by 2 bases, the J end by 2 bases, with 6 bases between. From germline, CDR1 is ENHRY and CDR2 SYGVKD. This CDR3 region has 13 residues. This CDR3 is CAISEDRNYGYTF. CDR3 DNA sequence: TGTGCCATCAGTGAGGACAGGAACTATGGCTACACCTTC.

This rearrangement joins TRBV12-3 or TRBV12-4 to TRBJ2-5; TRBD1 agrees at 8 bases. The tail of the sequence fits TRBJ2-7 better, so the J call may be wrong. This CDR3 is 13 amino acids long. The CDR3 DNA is TGTGCCAGCAGGCTTATACAGGGGGGCGAGCAGTACTTC. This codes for CASRLIQGGEQYF.

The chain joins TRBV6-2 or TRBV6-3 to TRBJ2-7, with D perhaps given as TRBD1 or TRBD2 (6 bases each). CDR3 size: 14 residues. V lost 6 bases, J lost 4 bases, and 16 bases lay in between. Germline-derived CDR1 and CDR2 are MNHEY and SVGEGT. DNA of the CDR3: TGTGCCAGCAGACTCCGGGGGCGCGATTACGAGCAGTACTTC. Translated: CASRLRGRDYEQYF.